A selection of T cell receptor beta chains follows, all from one sample in a study of shared clonotypes between healthy human individuals. The table came from immunoSEQ multiplex PCR; TCRdb's copy has only in-frame clones and leaves some out. The sample carries 950,000 to 1,100,000 clones, about 70% recorded once. Input material: memory CD4+ T cells sorted from blood. These receptor sequences come from a man aged 18 to 29 in good health. CDR3s include the opening cysteine and the closing phenylalanine or tryptophan. A D gene is named only where the DNA matches it firmly. Clone size is stated in some rows and not others, as once, few, many or a class when expanded.

clone_size j_call d_call v_call cdr3_nt cdr3_aa
once TRBJ1-1 NA TRBV29-1 TGCAGCGGGACACAGGGAAGGGGCACTGAAGCTTTCTTT CSGTQGRGTEAFF
NA TRBJ2-7 NA TRBV20-1 TGCAGTGCCGACAGGATGGGGCAGTACTTC CSADRMGQYF
NA TRBJ1-3 TRBD1 TRBV28 TGTGCCAGCAGCAGGGTGGGTCAGGGGGCATTCTCTGGAAACACCATATATTTT CASSRVGQGAFSGNTIYF
NA TRBJ1-5 NA TRBV5-6 TGTGCCAGCAGCTTGAAGGGGGGATATCAGCCCCAGCATTTT CASSLKGGYQPQHF
NA TRBJ1-1 NA TRBV6-5 TGTGCCATTGGACGGAACTTAAACACTGAAGCTTTCTTT CAIGRNLNTEAFF
few TRBJ2-2 NA TRBV4-3 TGCGCCAGCAGCCTCGAGGCAGGGGCGAACACCGGGGAGCTGTTTTTT CASSLEAGANTGELFF
NA TRBJ2-7 NA TRBV28 TGTGCCAGCAGCCCCTCGAGGGGGCGGGGTGGGGAGCAGTACTTC CASSPSRGRGGEQYF
NA TRBJ2-1 TRBD2 TRBV5-1 TGCGCCAGCAGCGGGGCGGGAGGGATCTCATCTGAGCAGTTCTTC CASSGAGGISSEQFF
NA TRBJ1-3 NA TRBV28 TGTGCCAGCAGTTTATCAGGGCTGTATTCTGGAAACACCATATATTTT CASSLSGLYSGNTIYF
many TRBJ2-7 NA TRBV6-1 TGTGCCAGCAGACGGACCCAATACGAGCAGTACTTC CASRRTQYEQYF
few TRBJ2-2 TRBD2 TRBV9 TGTGCCAGCAGGACTAGCGGGAACACCGGGGAGCTGTTTTTT CASRTSGNTGELFF
NA TRBJ2-7 NA TRBV6-6 TGTGCCAGCAGCTTTGAGGGGCGGGAGCAGTACTTC CASSFEGREQYF
NA TRBJ2-7 NA TRBV2 TGTGCCAGCAGTTATTTCGGCGAGCAGTACTTC CASSYFGEQYF
NA TRBJ2-1 TRBD2 TRBV5-1 TGCGCCAGCAGCTTGCGGGAGGCCTACAATGAGCAGTTCTTC CASSLREAYNEQFF
NA TRBJ2-1 NA TRBV6-6 TGTGCCAGCAGCCGGAGCGGGTCCTCAAACAATGAGCAGTTCTTC CASSRSGSSNNEQFF
NA TRBJ1-1 NA TRBV7-2 TGTGCCAGCAGCGAACAGACAGCGAACACTGAAGCTTTCTTT CASSEQTANTEAFF
NA TRBJ2-7 TRBD1 TRBV7-9 TGTGCCAGCAGCTTTCTCGACAGGGACGGCCAGTACTTC CASSFLDRDGQYF
NA TRBJ2-1 TRBD2 TRBV7-7 TGTGCTAGCAGCTTAGGACTAGCGGGAGGAAGTGAGCAGTTCTTC CASSLGLAGGSEQFF
NA TRBJ2-3 NA TRBV7-9 TGTGCCAGCCATAGTAGGAACGTGGGACCTGGCACAGATACGCAGTATTTT CASHSRNVGPGTDTQYF
NA TRBJ2-7 NA TRBV29-1 TGCAGCGTCAACTCAGAGGCTTCCTCTTACGAGCAGTACTTC CSVNSEASSYEQYF
NA TRBJ1-1 NA TRBV7-9 TGTGCCAGCAGCTTTATGAACACTGAAGCTTTCTTT CASSFMNTEAFF
few TRBJ1-2 NA TRBV11-2 TGTGCCAGCAGCCAAACGTTGTTTGGCTACACCTTC CASSQTLFGYTF
NA TRBJ2-3 NA TRBV7-2 TGTGCCAGCAGCTATACGGGCGGAGCAGATACGCAGTATTTT CASSYTGGADTQYF
NA TRBJ1-2 NA TRBV21-1 TGTGCCAGCAGCAACCCCGTAAACTATGGCTACACCTTC CASSNPVNYGYTF
once TRBJ1-1 NA TRBV14 TGTGCCAGCAGCCAAGGGGGACGGTTGAACACTGAAGCTTTCTTT CASSQGGRLNTEAFF
NA TRBJ1-2 NA TRBV6-6 TGTGCCAGCAACAACGGACAGTATGGCTACACCTTC CASNNGQYGYTF
NA TRBJ1-6 TRBD1 TRBV5-1 TGCGCCAGCAGCTCTGGACAGGGGATTGGTTATAATTCACCCCTCCACTTT CASSSGQGIGYNSPLHF
NA TRBJ1-3 NA TRBV6-1 TGTGCCAGCAGTGAAGCAGCGGCAGTCTCTGGAAACACCATATATTTT CASSEAAAVSGNTIYF
NA TRBJ1-3 NA TRBV6-1 TGTGCCAGCAGTGGGTCGTTTCAGGGCTCTGGAAACACCATATATTTT CASSGSFQGSGNTIYF
NA TRBJ1-1 NA TRBV29-1 TGCAGCGTTGATCGGCCCCTGAACACTGAAGCTTTCTTT CSVDRPLNTEAFF
NA TRBJ1-1 TRBD1 TRBV5-4 TGTGCCAGCAGATTGGGACAGTTGAACACTGAAGCTTTCTTT CASRLGQLNTEAFF
many TRBJ1-2 NA TRBV5-1 TGCGCCAGCCTAACAGGGTCGGGTGGCTACACCTTC CASLTGSGGYTF
NA TRBJ1-4 NA TRBV2 NA CASILGGANEKLFF
once TRBJ2-7 NA TRBV25-1 TGTGCCAGCAGGCGATCCGACTCGGGGGAGCAGTACTTC CASRRSDSGEQYF
NA TRBJ1-6 NA TRBV12-2 TGTGCAAGTCGCCAACCAGGGGACCCTTTTGGTTCACCCCTCCACTTT CASRQPGDPFGSPLHF
NA TRBJ1-4 NA TRBV6-5 TGTGCCAGCAGATCGGGTGAAAAACTGTTTTTT CASRSGEKLFF
NA TRBJ2-2 TRBD2 TRBV5-1 TGCGCCAGCAGCTCCACTAGCGAGGCCGGGGAGCTGTTTTTT CASSSTSEAGELFF
NA TRBJ2-7 TRBD2 TRBV5-6 TGTGCCAGCAGCCCGGGACTAGCTGGGGGGGAGCAGTACTTC CASSPGLAGGEQYF
many TRBJ1-2 NA TRBV28 TGTGCCAGCAGCCCGGGGCTCTTCGGGGACTATGGCTACACCTTC CASSPGLFGDYGYTF
NA TRBJ1-2 NA TRBV28 TGTGCCAGCATGGTAGGGGAGAACTATGGCTACACCTTC CASMVGENYGYTF
few TRBJ2-3 TRBD2 TRBV30 TGTGCCTGGACTAGCGGGGGCGGAGATACGCAGTATTTT CAWTSGGGDTQYF
NA TRBJ1-2 NA TRBV28 TGTGCCAGCAGTCTGGGATGGTCCTATGGCTACACCTTC CASSLGWSYGYTF
few TRBJ2-1 NA TRBV7-2 TGTGCCAGCAGCAACCGGGACCAGAGATTGAATGAGCAGTTCTTC CASSNRDQRLNEQFF
NA TRBJ1-2 TRBD1 TRBV30 TGTGCCTGGAGTCCCCCCGGGACAGATGGCTACACCTTC CAWSPPGTDGYTF
once TRBJ2-7 TRBD1 TRBV2 TGTGCCAGCGGCACCCCGACAGGGAACTCCTACGAGCAGTACTTC CASGTPTGNSYEQYF
NA TRBJ1-4 NA TRBV11-2 TGTGCCAGCAGCCCCCGGGGAGACAGTAATGAAAAACTGTTTTTT CASSPRGDSNEKLFF
NA TRBJ1-6 NA TRBV2 TGTGCCGCAGCCGGGACCCCAAATTCACCCCTCCACTTT CAAAGTPNSPLHF
NA TRBJ2-1 TRBD2 TRBV6-6 TGTGCCAGCAGTGACCGGGGGGTTCAGTTCTTC CASSDRGVQFF
NA TRBJ2-2 TRBD2 TRBV9 TGTGCCAGCAGCGTATCCCCGACTAGCGGAAGTTTGGGGGAGCTGTTTTTT CASSVSPTSGSLGELFF
many TRBJ2-7 NA TRBV27 TGTGCCAGCAGTTTACGCGGTGGAGGCAGGGCGATACACTACGAGCAGTACTTC CASSLRGGGRAIHYEQYF
NA TRBJ1-1 NA TRBV7-9 TGTGCCAGCAGCTTGTCGGCGGGGATGAACACTGAAGCTTTCTTT CASSLSAGMNTEAFF
NA TRBJ2-7 NA TRBV6-5 TGTGCCAGCAGTTACATGAAAGGGGTCTACGAGCAGTACTTC CASSYMKGVYEQYF
NA TRBJ2-1 NA TRBV28 TGTGCCAGCAGTTTATCATACAATGAGCAGTTCTTC CASSLSYNEQFF
many TRBJ2-7 NA TRBV10-3 TGTGCCACCCAGGACGTAACCTACGAGCAGTACTTC CATQDVTYEQYF